These T cell receptor beta chains were read from a single sample in a study of T cell repertoires in cytomegalovirus infection. TCRdb re-analysed the reads in MiXCR, keeping a single row per CDR3 protein. Among some 180,000 distinct CDR3 sequences listed, about 18% were seen once. Sequencing was performed on CD8+ T cells from PBMCs. The receptors derive from a human donor in good health (CMV status not recorded). Some clones in this sample may be carry-over from other donors' samples. Each CDR3 is given with its conserved first and last residue. A D gene is named only where the DNA matches it firmly. Clone sizes are given selectively: once, few, many, or a class where the clone is expanded.

CDR3 DNA | CDR3 protein | J gene | V gene | D gene | clone size
TGTGCCAGCAGCTACCGGGACAGGGAAGCTTTCTTT | CASSYRDREAFF | TRBJ1-1 | TRBV7-2 | TRBD1 | few
TGTGCCAGCAACCCACGGGGCGGGGGGGCGTTAACCTACGAGCAGTACTTC | CASNPRGGGALTYEQYF | TRBJ2-7 | TRBV27 | TRBD2 | -
TGTGCCAGCAGCCCGTGGACAGGGGAGAACACTGAAGCTTTCTTT | CASSPWTGENTEAFF | TRBJ1-1 | TRBV7-2 | TRBD1 | -
TGTGCCAGCAGCAGACGGACAGGGGGGGACTCCTACGAGCAGTACTTC | CASSRRTGGDSYEQYF | TRBJ2-7 | TRBV7-6 | TRBD1 | -
TGTGCCAGCAGTGAGATTGACGATTTCGGGAACACTGAAGCTTTCTTT | CASSEIDDFGNTEAFF | TRBJ1-1 | TRBV6-2/TRBV6-3 | - | many
TGTGCCAGCAGTTTTAGCGGGGGGTACAATGAGCAGTTCTTC | CASSFSGGYNEQFF | TRBJ2-1 | TRBV6-2/TRBV6-3 | TRBD2 | -
TGTGCCAGCAGTTCCGGGACAGTCTACAATGAGCAGTTCTTC | CASSSGTVYNEQFF | TRBJ2-1 | TRBV28 | TRBD1 | -
TGTGCCTGGAGCCCCCCGGACCGACAGCTCTCTGGGGCCAACGTCCTGACTTTC | CAWSPPDRQLSGANVLTF | TRBJ2-6 | TRBV30 | - | few
TGTGCCAGCAGTGAACTCGAACACAACACTGAAGCTTTCTTT | CASSELEHNTEAFF | TRBJ1-1 | TRBV2 | - | few
TGTGCCAGCAGTCCCCCCGAGAAGACCCAGTACTTC | CASSPPEKTQYF | TRBJ2-5 | TRBV6-2/TRBV6-3 | - | few
TGTGCCAGCACCACTTCAGGGTACGAGGCTCATGGCTACACCTTC | CASTTSGYEAHGYTF | TRBJ1-2 | TRBV7-9 | - | few
TGTGCCAGCAGCTACAGGAATCCTAACTATGGCTACACCTTC | CASSYRNPNYGYTF | TRBJ1-2 | TRBV5-4 | - | once
TGCAGTGCTAGAGATGACAGGGAGGAAAAACTGTTTTTT | CSARDDREEKLFF | TRBJ1-4 | TRBV20-1 | TRBD1 | -
TGTGCCAGCAAGGGGACCGCGCAGTTCTTC | CASKGTAQFF | TRBJ2-1 | TRBV27 | - | -
TGTGCCAGCAGCTTAATAGGGACTGACGACTCAGATACGCAGTATTTT | CASSLIGTDDSDTQYF | TRBJ2-3 | TRBV7-2 | - | many
TGTGCCAGCACCCCGGGGGACAGCAGGAACACTGAAGCTTTCTTT | CASTPGDSRNTEAFF | TRBJ1-1 | TRBV28 | TRBD1 | -
TGTGCCAGCAGCCTGGCGAGGGGGACTAGCATTTCCTACGAGCAGTACTTC | CASSLARGTSISYEQYF | TRBJ2-7 | TRBV7-2 | TRBD2 | many
TGTGCCAGCAGCTTAAGGGGGCCGAACACCGGGGAGCTGTTTTTT | CASSLRGPNTGELFF | TRBJ2-2 | TRBV7-2 | TRBD1 | many
TGTGCCAGCAGTTACGACGGGCTTTCCTACAATGAGCAGTTCTTC | CASSYDGLSYNEQFF | TRBJ2-1 | TRBV6-5 | - | -
TGTGCCAGCAGCTTACGCCCGCCGTCTAGCGGGAGGGGGAGTGAGCAGTTCTTC | CASSLRPPSSGRGSEQFF | TRBJ2-1 | TRBV7-9 | TRBD2 | few
TGTGCCAGCAGCCAGTTAGGGCAGTCCTACGAGCAGTACTTC | CASSQLGQSYEQYF | TRBJ2-7 | TRBV4-2 | - | -
TGTGCCAGCAGCTTTGACCCCATCAGGAGCTCCTACAATGAGCAGTTCTTC | CASSFDPIRSSYNEQFF | TRBJ2-1 | TRBV7-2 | - | -
TGTGCCAGCAGCCCCTCCTCTATAGCGGGGGCCTTTAATGAGCAGTTCTTC | CASSPSSIAGAFNEQFF | TRBJ2-1 | TRBV7-2 | TRBD2 | -
TGTGCCAGCAGCTCTCGTCCCGGGACAGGGGTGGAAGTTATGGGGACCCAGTACTTC | CASSSRPGTGVEVMGTQYF | TRBJ2-5 | TRBV6-1 | TRBD1 | few
TGTGCCAGCAGCTTAGGACCGGGGGGCGAACAAAATGAGCAGTTCTTC | CASSLGPGGEQNEQFF | TRBJ2-1 | TRBV7-2 | - | many
TGTGCCAGCAGCCAGACTAGCGGGGGGGTGTCAGATACGCAGTATTTT | CASSQTSGGVSDTQYF | TRBJ2-3 | TRBV7-8 | TRBD2 | many
TGCGCCAGCAGCCAAGTTGCGGTAGCGGGGGGCCCCGGGGGCTCAGATACGCAGTATTTT | CASSQVAVAGGPGGSDTQYF | TRBJ2-3 | TRBV4-1 | TRBD2 | -
TGCGCCAGCAGCCCGCGACTAGCGGGGGGGGTTCAAGAGACCCAGTACTTC | CASSPRLAGGVQETQYF | TRBJ2-5 | TRBV4-3 | TRBD2 | -